Shown below are 31 T cell receptor beta chains from a single sample sequenced in a study of blood T cell repertoires in COVID-19. TCRdb keeps only in-frame clones here, not all; method: immunoSEQ multiplex PCR. The data show some 40,000 clones, around nine tenths seen once. The sequencing input was peripheral blood. These receptors were obtained from a man aged 45-60 years with COVID-19, enrolled during active disease.

The rearrangement links TRBV25-1 to TRBJ1-2; 8 bases agree with TRBD1. Germline-derived CDR1 and CDR2 are MGHDK and SYGVNS. This CDR3 is 15 amino acids long. V shed 1 base and J 4 bases; nucleotides not matched to a gene: 5. The CDR3 DNA is TGTGCCAGCAGTGAATTCAACAGGGGGATCTATGGCTACACCTTC. Its translation is CASSEFNRGIYGYTF.

V and J are TRBV4-2 and TRBJ1-2; D is perhaps TRBD1 (5 bases). Germline V lookup: CDR1 LGHNA, CDR2 YNFKEQ. V was shortened by 1 base and J by 4 bases, with 16 bases between the two germline ends. This CDR3 is 16 amino acids long. CDR3 loop: CASSQASGVSAYGYTF. The CDR3 nucleotides read TGTGCCAGCAGCCAAGCGTCGGGGGTCTCCGCCTATGGCTACACCTTC.

V usage is TRBV27 and J usage is TRBJ1-1, with D perhaps TRBD1 (6 bases). Looked up from germline, CDR1 is MNHEY and CDR2 is SMNVEV (reference sequence). This CDR3 has 19 residues. The V end lost 0 bases, the J end lost 5 bases, and 25 bases lay between the germline ends. The CDR3 here is CASSLSGGGASRGFTEAFF. DNA for the CDR3: TGTGCCAGCAGTTTATCCGGCGGGGGGGCCTCCAGGGGATTTACTGAAGCTTTCTTT.

This clone was seen just once. The chain joins TRBV30 to TRBJ2-7; D is unclear. CDR3 length equals 11 residues. The germline gives CDR1 GTSNPN, CDR2 SVGIG (reference sequence). The V and J ends lost 0 bases and 6 bases respectively, with 6 bases between them. This chain's CDR3 is CAWSVGGEQYF. DNA of the CDR3: TGTGCCTGGAGTGTAGGCGGCGAGCAGTACTTC.

This chain joins TRBV11-2 and TRBJ1-3, with D perhaps matching TRBD1 (6 bases). Trimming took 5 bases from V and 4 from J, leaving 12 bases between them. The CDR3 length is 14 residues. The germline V gene encodes CDR1 SGHAT and CDR2 FQNNGV. The CDR3: CASSPRQDGNTIYF. In DNA form, the CDR3 reads TGTGCCAGCAGCCCCCGACAGGACGGAAACACCATATATTTT.

The chain uses TRBV19 and TRBJ2-7; TRBD1 aligns across 7 bases. Germline-derived CDR1 and CDR2 are LNHDA and SQIVND (reference sequence). CDR3 length equals 14 residues. The V and J ends lost 4 bases and 4 bases, in that order; junction bases with no gene match: 7. The CDR3 loop reads CASSRQGNFYEQYF. The CDR3 DNA reads TGTGCCAGTAGTAGACAGGGAAATTTTTACGAGCAGTACTTC.

The chain is built from TRBV29-1 and TRBJ1-2; D remains ambiguous. The CDR3 is 12 residues long. Germline V gene sequence: CDR1 SQVTM, CDR2 ANQGSEA. Trimming shortened V by 5 bases and J by 4 bases, and 11 bases separated the two germline ends. The CDR3 DNA follows: TGCAGCGTTTGGCGTAGCTCCTATGGCTACACCTTC. It encodes CSVWRSSYGYTF.

The CDR3 coding sequence is TGTGCCAGCACCTGGGGCTCCGGAATCGGGGAGCTGTTTTTT. Its translation: CASTWGSGIGELFF. This rearrangement joins TRBV27 to TRBJ2-2; a weak D match, TRBD1 (5 bases). There are 14 residues in the CDR3. Germline assignment: CDR1 MNHEY and CDR2 SMNVEV (reference sequence). V gave up 7 bases and J gave up 7 bases, with 16 bases separating them.

The chain uses TRBV10-2 and TRBJ1-5; D is perhaps TRBD1 (5 bases). The germline V gene encodes CDR1 WSHSY and CDR2 SAAADI. The V and J ends lost 5 bases and 5 bases respectively, with 10 bases between them. The CDR3 runs 13 residues. For the CDR3, the DNA is TGCGCCAGCAGTACCAGCAGGGATCAGCCCCAGCATTTT. This encodes CASSTSRDQPQHF.

V and J are TRBV5-5 and TRBJ2-5; D uncertain. This CDR3 contains 13 residues. V gave up 0 bases and J gave up 3 bases, with 6 bases separating them. CDR1 and CDR2 (germline): SGHKS, YYEKEE (reference sequence). The CDR3 bases are TGTGCCAGCAGCTTGGGACTGAAAGAGACCCAGTACTTC. Protein: CASSLGLKETQYF.

The chain couples TRBV3-1 (or the pseudogene TRBV3-2) to TRBJ2-3, with 9 bases aligning to TRBD2. Per germline, CDR1 LGHDT and CDR2 YNNKEL (reference sequence). Germline trimming cut 2 bases from V and 0 bases from J; bases unmatched to any gene: 15. The CDR3 covers 20 residues. CDR3 DNA sequence: TGTGCCAGCAGCCAAACCCTCTCTCTCGCGGGAGGGTCTAGCACAGATACGCAGTATTTT. It translates to CASSQTLSLAGGSSTDTQYF.

The chain is built from TRBV7-2 and TRBJ1-5, with no clear D. CDR3 length equals 15 residues. The germline CDR1 and CDR2 sequences are SGHTA and FQGNSA. Trimming took 0 bases from V and 7 from J, leaving 13 bases between them. The DNA of the CDR3 is TGTGCCAGCAGCTTAGCCTTGGGAGCACCACAGCCCCAGCATTTT. The encoded protein is CASSLALGAPQPQHF.

The genes are TRBV5-5 and TRBJ1-1; D call uncertain. In germline, CDR1 is SGHKS, CDR2 YYEKEE (reference sequence). The CDR3 has 13 amino acids. V dropped 4 bases and J dropped 8 bases, with 15 bases sitting between them. CDR3 sequence: CASSRTVGAEAFF. The CDR3 DNA follows: TGTGCCAGCAGCCGAACAGTCGGCGCAGAAGCTTTCTTT. Looking up the rest from reference TRBV5-5 and TRBJ1-1 gives the full variable domain: DAGVTQSPTHLIKTRGQQVTLRCSPISGHKSVSWYQQVLGQGPQFIFQYYEKEERGRGNFPDRFSARQFPNYSSELNVNALLLGDSALYLCASSRTVGAEAFFGQGTRLTVV.

V and J are TRBV19 and TRBJ2-7, with a possible D match to TRBD2 (7 bases). The CDR3 sequence is 15 residues long. V was clipped by 3 bases and J by 5 bases, with 17 bases between them. Germline assignment: CDR1 LNHDA and CDR2 SQIVND (reference sequence). CDR3 DNA: TGTGCCAGTAGTATCCGGCAGCCGGGGGGCGACGAGCAGTACTTC. This codes for CASSIRQPGGDEQYF.

The chain combines TRBV29-1 with TRBJ2-7, with 8 bases identical to TRBD2. The ends lost 1 base at V and 4 bases at J; junction bases unmatched: 9. CDR1 and CDR2 (germline): SQVTM, ANQGSEA. The CDR3 has 15 residues. Written as DNA, the CDR3 is TGCAGCGTTGAAGGTGGGACCGGCGGGAGGTACGAGCAGTACTTC. Encoded protein: CSVEGGTGGRYEQYF.

The rearrangement links TRBV28 to TRBJ1-2; the D gene is possibly TRBD1 (5 bases). The CDR3 covers 15 residues. Germline lookup yields CDR1 MDHEN and CDR2 SYDVKM. Trimming stripped 3 bases from V and 4 bases from J, with 15 bases between. In DNA, the CDR3 is TGTGCCAGCAGTTTGACGACAGTTCCGGGCTATGGCTACACCTTC. Its translation: CASSLTTVPGYGYTF.

The V and J genes are TRBV3-1 (or the pseudogene TRBV3-2) and TRBJ1-2, with D maybe TRBD1 (5 bases). CDR1 LGHDT and CDR2 YNNKEL come from the germline V gene (reference sequence). V was trimmed by 1 base and J by 7 bases, leaving 16 bases between them. The CDR3 length is 15 residues. CDR3: CASSQATGGRGGYTF. CDR3 DNA sequence: TGTGCCAGCAGCCAAGCCACTGGGGGGAGGGGTGGCTACACCTTC.

The CDR3 reads CASSRFSSGRETQYF. CDR3 sequence (DNA): TGTGCCAGCAGCCGGTTTTCGAGCGGGAGAGAGACCCAGTACTTC. This chain connects TRBV5-6 to TRBJ2-5, with 8 bases that match TRBD2. The CDR3 loop spans 15 amino acids. Unmatched junction bases numbered 9, after V lost 4 bases and J lost 4 bases. Germline V gives CDR1 SGHDT, CDR2 YYEEEE.

The chain joins TRBV4-2 to TRBJ2-3; TRBD1 might be the D (6 bases). The CDR3 is made up of 13 amino acids. From germline, CDR1 is LGHNA and CDR2 YNFKEQ. The V end lost 4 bases, the J end lost 14 bases, and 19 bases lay between the germline ends. The CDR3 is CASSRSGETSPYF. Written as DNA, the CDR3 is TGTGCCAGCAGCCGGTCAGGGGAAACTAGTCCGTATTTT.

V and J are TRBV6-6 and TRBJ2-1; 9 nucleotides line up with TRBD1. The length of the CDR3 is 15 residues. The J segment lost 7 bases and the V segment lost 5 bases, leaving 9 bases of the junction unmatched. Germline assignment: CDR1 MNHNY and CDR2 SVGAGI (reference sequence). DNA for the CDR3: TGTGCCAGCAGTCGCGGGACAGGGAAAGGGAATGAGCAGTTCTTC. It yields the protein CASSRGTGKGNEQFF.

The CDR3 sequence: CASTWFGGKNNEQFF. In DNA form, the CDR3 reads TGTGCCAGCACCTGGTTTGGCGGGAAGAACAATGAGCAGTTCTTC. This chain connects TRBV6-5 to TRBJ2-1; weak D call: TRBD2 (6 bases). V lost 7 bases to trimming and J lost 5 bases, with 18 bases between them. CDR1 and CDR2 (germline): MNHEY, SVGAGI. The CDR3 sequence is 15 residues long.

The V gene is TRBV12-3 or TRBV12-4, the J gene TRBJ2-3, with D possibly being TRBD1 (6 bases). V lost 5 bases, J lost 5 bases, and 8 bases lay in between. The CDR3 consists of 12 residues. Here the CDR3 reads CASSKGEDTQYF. The DNA for the CDR3 is TGTGCCAGCAGTAAGGGGGAAGATACGCAGTATTTT.

In this sample, this clone turned up once. The rearrangement uses TRBV2 and TRBJ2-3, with a tentative D call TRBD1 (5 bases). Germline assignment: CDR1 SNHLY and CDR2 FYNNEI. Trimming removed 7 bases from V and 1 base from J, with 9 bases in between. CDR3 length equals 13 residues. In nucleotides, the CDR3 is TGTGCCAGCATGGGGCAGGGCACAGATACGCAGTATTTT. Translating gives CASMGQGTDTQYF.

This sequence joins TRBV6-6 and TRBJ2-7; D perhaps matches TRBD2 (5 bases). The CDR3 covers 12 residues. Trimming took 6 bases from V and 5 from J, leaving 11 bases between them. Germline-derived CDR1 and CDR2 are MNHNY and SVGAGI (reference sequence). The CDR3 sequence: CASSPGGDEQYF. The CDR3 nucleotides are TGTGCCAGCAGCCCTGGAGGAGACGAGCAGTACTTC.

The chain is built from TRBV11-2 and TRBJ2-7, with D possibly matching TRBD2 (5 bases). The CDR3 is 13 amino acids. The germline V gene encodes CDR1 SGHAT and CDR2 FQNNGV. With 5 bases removed from V and 6 bases from J, the gap between germline ends came to 14 bases. CDR3 DNA: TGTGCCAGCAGCGCCTTTAGGGAGACCGAGCAGTACTTC. It yields the protein CASSAFRETEQYF.

A single count supports this clone. The rearrangement joins TRBV5-8 to TRBJ2-7, with a possible D match to TRBD2 (6 bases). The V end lost 6 bases, the J end lost 1 base, and 14 bases lay between the germline ends. The germline V gene has CDR1 SGHTS and CDR2 YDEGEE. This CDR3 has 14 residues. The CDR3 DNA is TGTGCCAGCACTCGGATCGGGGGTTCCTACGAGCAGTACTTC. It yields the protein CASTRIGGSYEQYF.

V and J are TRBV7-3 and TRBJ2-5; TRBD2 agrees at 9 bases. After removal of 1 base from V and 5 bases from J, the junction contained 2 bases not matched to a gene. CDR3 size: 14 residues. Germline lookup yields CDR1 SGHTA and CDR2 FQGTGA. The CDR3 DNA reads TGTGCCAGCAGCTTAAGCGGGAGGGCGGAGACCCAGTACTTC. As protein: CASSLSGRAETQYF.

This chain uses TRBV18 with TRBJ2-3; perhaps TRBD2 as D (6 bases). Germline V gives CDR1 KGHSH, CDR2 LQKENI. The CDR3 has 13 residues. Between the trimmed V and J ends, which lost 6 bases and 4 bases, there was a span of 11 bases. CDR3 residues: CASSGGKADTQYF. CDR3 coding DNA: TGTGCCAGCTCCGGCGGGAAGGCAGATACGCAGTATTTT.

The chain uses TRBV4-2 and TRBJ1-3, with D tentatively TRBD1 (6 bases). V was clipped by 2 bases and J by 3 bases, with 11 bases between them. The CDR3 consists of 15 residues. Germline-derived CDR1 and CDR2 are LGHNA and YNFKEQ. The CDR3 protein is CASSQLQGGGNTIYF. The CDR3 coding sequence is TGTGCCAGCAGCCAACTACAGGGTGGTGGAAACACCATATATTTT.

The chain recombines TRBV7-9 with TRBJ2-1; TRBD2 matches at 9 bases. The germline gives CDR1 SEHNR, CDR2 FQNEAQ (reference sequence). The CDR3 is made up of 15 amino acids. V shed 4 bases, J shed 4 bases, and the junction held 5 bases outside the gene matches. The DNA of the CDR3 is TGTGCCAGCAGCTGGGCTAGCGGGGAATACAATGAGCAGTTCTTC. Its translation: CASSWASGEYNEQFF.

This clone has a handful of counts. The chain combines TRBV6-2 or TRBV6-3 with TRBJ2-3; TRBD1 matches 9 bases. Germline-derived CDR1 and CDR2 are MNHEY and SVGEGT. V lost 0 bases and J lost 2; bases outside the gene matches: 9. The CDR3 length is 18 residues. CDR3 sequence reads: CASSYSTSGQGSTDTQYF. The CDR3 DNA reads as TGTGCCAGCAGTTACTCGACGTCCGGACAGGGGTCCACAGATACGCAGTATTTT.